One sample yielded the 7 T cell receptor beta chains listed below, sequenced in a study of T cell responses to AZD1222 COVID-19 vaccine. Method: immunoSEQ multiplex PCR; TCRdb's copy keeps in-frame clones and lacks some. Of approximately 130,000 clones listed, approximately 90% were seen once; the top ten hold over 9%. Sequenced material: peripheral blood, taken 28 days after the second AZD1222 dose. The receptor source for this set is an adult who received the AZD1222 COVID-19 vaccine.

The chain employs TRBV14 and TRBJ1-4; TRBD1 is a possible D gene (6 bases). V was clipped by 1 base and J by 8 bases, with 11 bases between them. The germline CDR1 and CDR2 sequences are SGHDN and FVKESK. The CDR3 covers 14 residues. CDR3 sequence reads: CASSQAGVTEKLFF. The CDR3 region has the DNA TGTGCCAGCAGCCAAGCAGGGGTTACAGAAAAACTGTTTTTT.

V gene TRBV10-1 combines with J gene TRBJ1-6; a possible D gene is TRBD1 (6 bases). In germline, CDR1 is WNHNN, CDR2 SYGVQD (reference sequence). This CDR3 is 14 amino acids long. Deletions cut 2 bases from V and 8 bases from J, with 10 bases between. CDR3 loop: CASSEAYRDSPLHF. CDR3 nucleotides: TGCGCCAGCAGTGAGGCGTACAGGGATTCACCCCTCCACTTT.

The chain combines TRBV7-9 with TRBJ1-6; D might be TRBD1 (6 bases). Germline CDR1 and CDR2: SEHNR and FQNEAQ (reference sequence). This CDR3 is built from 13 residues. Trimming took off 4 bases at V and 8 bases at J, with 9 bases between the two ends. CDR3 region: CASSSQGDSPLHF. The CDR3 DNA follows: TGTGCCAGCAGCTCACAGGGCGATTCACCCCTCCACTTT.

The chain employs TRBV10-3 and TRBJ1-1; D ambiguous. Looked up from germline, CDR1 is ENHRY and CDR2 is SYGVKD. The V gene lost 4 bases and the J gene lost 6 bases, with 27 bases spanning the gap. The CDR3 consists of 18 residues. CDR3 residues: CAISAGRIAGPGRAEAFF. The CDR3 nucleotides read TGTGCCATCAGTGCAGGTAGAATAGCGGGCCCCGGGCGGGCTGAAGCTTTCTTT.

This chain connects TRBV2 to TRBJ2-7; 12 bases fit TRBD2. With V trimmed by 2 bases and J by 3 bases, 11 bases remained unmatched. This CDR3 region has 18 residues. CDR1 is SNHLY, CDR2 FYNNEI, per germline. The CDR3 nucleotides read TGTGCCAGCAGTGAACTTGGACTAGCGGGACCCCCTCGCTACGAGCAGTACTTC. Protein product: CASSELGLAGPPRYEQYF. The whole variable domain, remainder taken from reference TRBV2 and TRBJ2-7, is EPEVTQTPSHQVTQMGQEVILRCVPISNHLYFYWYRQILGQKVEFLVSFYNNEISEKSEIFDDQFSVERPDGSNFTLKIRSTKLEDSAMYFCASSELGLAGPPRYEQYFGPGTRLTVT.

This clone has a single count. The CDR3 is CASSVTLGRRNEQFF. The CDR3 DNA reads TGTGCCAGCAGCGTAACGCTGGGCCGGCGCAATGAGCAGTTCTTC. J is TRBJ2-1 and V is TRBV7-9, with D hard to call. This CDR3 spans 15 amino acids. Trimming took off 5 bases at V and 6 bases at J, with 17 bases between the two ends. Germline V gene sequence: CDR1 SEHNR, CDR2 FQNEAQ (reference sequence).

The chain uses TRBV6-5 and TRBJ1-1; D not resolved. The CDR3 runs 13 residues. The V end lost 6 bases, the J end lost 2 bases, and 10 bases lay between the germline ends. The V gene's germline CDR1 is MNHEY and CDR2 SVGAGI. The CDR3 DNA sequence: TGTGCCAGCAGCCCCACACTTAACACTGAAGCTTTCTTT. This translates into CASSPTLNTEAFF.